This T cell receptor beta chain was identified during a study of CD8+ T cells in alopecia areata. Findings of the study overall: Higher clonality and more expanded CD8+ clones appeared in lesional than normal scalp.

V was trimmed by 8 bases and J by 7 bases, leaving 8 bases between them. Germline CDR1 MNHEY, CDR2 SVGAGI. The CDR3 has 11 amino acids. CD4+ cells from a handful of patients underwent sorting into CD25+CD127- cells. Sequencing used cDNA as its template, made by extracting RNA and reverse transcribing it. Sequencing was performed with immunoSEQ multiplex PCR; in TCRdb, only in-frame clones are kept and a portion is missing. Of around 35,000 clones detected, less than 55% appear once; the ten largest clones hold approximately 1.7%. This clone came up a few times. Its matching antigen is unknown. This chain joins TRBV6-5 and TRBJ2-2; the D is unclear. Material: CD4+ Tregs sorted from blood. This receptor was identified in a human donor with alopecia areata. The CDR3 DNA sequence: TGTGCCAGCCGCCAAGGCGGGGAGCTGTTTTTT. It encodes CASRQGGELFF.